This entry describes one T cell receptor (beta chain). The record originates from a study of cytomegalovirus exposure and HLA in healthy donors. Primers included in the PCR were 60 Vbeta and 13 Jbeta primers. Sequencing was performed with immunoSEQ multiplex PCR; in TCRdb, only in-frame clones are kept and a portion is missing. The sample lists 110,000 to 150,000 clones, 76% occurring once. Trimming removed 0 bases from V and 7 bases from J; junction bases left unmatched: 2. The CDR3 loop spans 15 amino acids. In germline, CDR1 is ENHRY, CDR2 SYGVKD. The sample consisted of PBMCs. The source is a middle-aged woman in good health and CMV-seronegative. This sequence joins TRBV10-3 and TRBJ2-1; 11 bases align to TRBD2. The CDR3 region is CAISESVAGGNEQFF. The DNA of the CDR3 is TGTGCCATCAGTGAGTCAGTAGCGGGAGGGAATGAGCAGTTCTTC.